This T cell receptor beta chain was sequenced for a study of blood T cell repertoires in COVID-19. On the study more broadly: Acute-phase and convalescent COVID-19 samples originated in the United States, Italy and Spain. In each case, the material was cDNA or gDNA derived from T cells, B-cell-depleted T cells, or PBMCs.

As handled by the study authors: By means of reference gene primer amplification, nucleated cell counts were estimated. The repertoire was sequenced with immunoSEQ multiplex PCR; TCRdb's copy has only in-frame clones and lacks some. V, J and clone size are those of that table, while D and trimming were read from the DNA. In the table there are about 140,000 clones, 85% of which are singletons. This CDR3 is built from 15 residues. Trimming cost V 2 bases and J 5 bases, with 13 bases left between them. Germline CDR1 reads SGHNT; CDR2 reads YENEEA. The material sequenced was peripheral blood. This chain connects TRBV11-3 to TRBJ2-1, with no clear D. The source of this sequence is a man aged 50 to 59 with acute or convalescent COVID-19. The CDR3 nucleotides read TGTGCCAGCAGCTTACCGGCGGAACCTCACAATGAGCAGTTCTTC. Translating it yields CASSLPAEPHNEQFF.